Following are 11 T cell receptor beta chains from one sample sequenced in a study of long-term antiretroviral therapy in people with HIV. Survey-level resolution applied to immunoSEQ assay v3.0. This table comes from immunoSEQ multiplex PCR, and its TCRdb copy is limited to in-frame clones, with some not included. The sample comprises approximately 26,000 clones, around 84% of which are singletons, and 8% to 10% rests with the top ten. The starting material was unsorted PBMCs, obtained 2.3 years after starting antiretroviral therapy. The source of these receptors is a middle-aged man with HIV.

CDR3 nucleotides: TGTGCCAGCAGCCCAGCCGGGACAGGGTTTACCTACGAGCAGTACTTC. Residues: CASSPAGTGFTYEQYF. The chain employs TRBV7-9 and TRBJ2-7, with 9 bases lining up with TRBD1. J was trimmed by 2 bases and V by 5 bases; bases with no gene match: 10. CDR3 length: 16 residues. The germline CDR1 and CDR2 sequences are SEHNR and FQNEAQ (reference sequence).

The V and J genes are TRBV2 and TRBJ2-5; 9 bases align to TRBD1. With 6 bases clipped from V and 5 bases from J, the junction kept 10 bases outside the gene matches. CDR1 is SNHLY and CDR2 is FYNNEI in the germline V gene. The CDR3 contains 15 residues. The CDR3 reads CASRGQGGTLETQYF. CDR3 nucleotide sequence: TGTGCCAGCAGGGGACAGGGCGGTACCCTGGAGACCCAGTACTTC.

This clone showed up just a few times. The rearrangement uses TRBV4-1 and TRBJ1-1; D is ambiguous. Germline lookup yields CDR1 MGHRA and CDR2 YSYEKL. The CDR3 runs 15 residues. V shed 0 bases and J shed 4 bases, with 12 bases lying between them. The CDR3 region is CASSQDHGRATEAFF. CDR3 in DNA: TGCGCCAGCAGCCAAGATCACGGGAGGGCCACTGAAGCTTTCTTT.

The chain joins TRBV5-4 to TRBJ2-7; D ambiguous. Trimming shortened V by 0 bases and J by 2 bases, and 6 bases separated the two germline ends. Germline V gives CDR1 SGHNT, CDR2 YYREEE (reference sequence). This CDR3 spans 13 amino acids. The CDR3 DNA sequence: TGTGCCAGCAGCTTGGATAGGGCCTACGAGCAGTACTTC. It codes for CASSLDRAYEQYF.

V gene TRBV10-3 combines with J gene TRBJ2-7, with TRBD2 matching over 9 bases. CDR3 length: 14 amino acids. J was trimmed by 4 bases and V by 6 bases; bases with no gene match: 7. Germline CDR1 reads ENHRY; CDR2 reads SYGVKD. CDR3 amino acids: CAIRNSGSWYEQYF. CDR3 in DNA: TGTGCCATCAGGAATAGCGGGAGTTGGTACGAGCAGTACTTC.

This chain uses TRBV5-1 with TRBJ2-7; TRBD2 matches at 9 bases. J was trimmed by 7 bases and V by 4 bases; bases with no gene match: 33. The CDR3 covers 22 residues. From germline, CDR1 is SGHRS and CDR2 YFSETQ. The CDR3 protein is CASSHPDSFDRLAGVTAREQYF. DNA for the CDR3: TGCGCCAGCAGCCACCCCGACTCGTTCGACAGATTAGCGGGAGTAACGGCTAGGGAGCAGTACTTC. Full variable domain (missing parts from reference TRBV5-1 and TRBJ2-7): KAGVTQTPRYLIKTRGQQVTLSCSPISGHRSVSWYQQTPGQGLQFLFEYFSETQRNKGNFPGRFSGRQFSNSRSEMNVSTLELGDSALYLCASSHPDSFDRLAGVTAREQYFGPGTRLTVT.

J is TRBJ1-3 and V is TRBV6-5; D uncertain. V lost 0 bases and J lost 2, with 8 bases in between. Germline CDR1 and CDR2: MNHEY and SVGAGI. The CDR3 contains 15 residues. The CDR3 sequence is CASSYSPGAGNTIYF. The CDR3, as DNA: TGTGCCAGCAGTTACTCGCCCGGTGCTGGAAACACCATATATTTT.

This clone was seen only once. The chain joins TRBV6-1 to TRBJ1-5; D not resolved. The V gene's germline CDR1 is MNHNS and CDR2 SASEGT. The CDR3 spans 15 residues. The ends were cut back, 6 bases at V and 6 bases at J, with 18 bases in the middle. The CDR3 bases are TGTGCCAGCAGCCCGAAGGTGGGGTTGACTCAGCCCCAGCATTTT. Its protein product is CASSPKVGLTQPQHF.

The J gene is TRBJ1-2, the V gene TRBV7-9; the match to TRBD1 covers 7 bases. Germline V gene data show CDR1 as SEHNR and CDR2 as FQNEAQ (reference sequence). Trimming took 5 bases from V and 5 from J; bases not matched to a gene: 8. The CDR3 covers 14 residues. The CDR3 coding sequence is TGTGCCAGCAGCCCCGGGACAGTAGGGTATGGCTACACCTTC. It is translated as CASSPGTVGYGYTF.

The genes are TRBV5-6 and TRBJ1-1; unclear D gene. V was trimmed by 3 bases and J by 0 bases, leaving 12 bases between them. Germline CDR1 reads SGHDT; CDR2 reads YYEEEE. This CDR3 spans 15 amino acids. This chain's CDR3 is CASSSLQSMNTEAFF. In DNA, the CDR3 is TGTGCCAGCAGCTCATTACAGAGTATGAACACTGAAGCTTTCTTT. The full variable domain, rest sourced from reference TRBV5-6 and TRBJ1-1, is DAGVTQSPTHLIKTRGQQVTLRCSPKSGHDTVSWYQQALGQGPQFIFQYYEEEERQRGNFPDRFSGHQFPNYSSELNVNALLLGDSALYLCASSSLQSMNTEAFFGQGTRLTVV.

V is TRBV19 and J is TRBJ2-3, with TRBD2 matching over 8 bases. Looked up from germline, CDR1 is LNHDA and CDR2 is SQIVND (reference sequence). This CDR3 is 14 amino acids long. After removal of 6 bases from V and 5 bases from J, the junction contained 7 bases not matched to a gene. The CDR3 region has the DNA TGTGCCAGTAGGGACGGGGGGGCTGGAGATACGCAGTATTTT. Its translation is CASRDGGAGDTQYF.